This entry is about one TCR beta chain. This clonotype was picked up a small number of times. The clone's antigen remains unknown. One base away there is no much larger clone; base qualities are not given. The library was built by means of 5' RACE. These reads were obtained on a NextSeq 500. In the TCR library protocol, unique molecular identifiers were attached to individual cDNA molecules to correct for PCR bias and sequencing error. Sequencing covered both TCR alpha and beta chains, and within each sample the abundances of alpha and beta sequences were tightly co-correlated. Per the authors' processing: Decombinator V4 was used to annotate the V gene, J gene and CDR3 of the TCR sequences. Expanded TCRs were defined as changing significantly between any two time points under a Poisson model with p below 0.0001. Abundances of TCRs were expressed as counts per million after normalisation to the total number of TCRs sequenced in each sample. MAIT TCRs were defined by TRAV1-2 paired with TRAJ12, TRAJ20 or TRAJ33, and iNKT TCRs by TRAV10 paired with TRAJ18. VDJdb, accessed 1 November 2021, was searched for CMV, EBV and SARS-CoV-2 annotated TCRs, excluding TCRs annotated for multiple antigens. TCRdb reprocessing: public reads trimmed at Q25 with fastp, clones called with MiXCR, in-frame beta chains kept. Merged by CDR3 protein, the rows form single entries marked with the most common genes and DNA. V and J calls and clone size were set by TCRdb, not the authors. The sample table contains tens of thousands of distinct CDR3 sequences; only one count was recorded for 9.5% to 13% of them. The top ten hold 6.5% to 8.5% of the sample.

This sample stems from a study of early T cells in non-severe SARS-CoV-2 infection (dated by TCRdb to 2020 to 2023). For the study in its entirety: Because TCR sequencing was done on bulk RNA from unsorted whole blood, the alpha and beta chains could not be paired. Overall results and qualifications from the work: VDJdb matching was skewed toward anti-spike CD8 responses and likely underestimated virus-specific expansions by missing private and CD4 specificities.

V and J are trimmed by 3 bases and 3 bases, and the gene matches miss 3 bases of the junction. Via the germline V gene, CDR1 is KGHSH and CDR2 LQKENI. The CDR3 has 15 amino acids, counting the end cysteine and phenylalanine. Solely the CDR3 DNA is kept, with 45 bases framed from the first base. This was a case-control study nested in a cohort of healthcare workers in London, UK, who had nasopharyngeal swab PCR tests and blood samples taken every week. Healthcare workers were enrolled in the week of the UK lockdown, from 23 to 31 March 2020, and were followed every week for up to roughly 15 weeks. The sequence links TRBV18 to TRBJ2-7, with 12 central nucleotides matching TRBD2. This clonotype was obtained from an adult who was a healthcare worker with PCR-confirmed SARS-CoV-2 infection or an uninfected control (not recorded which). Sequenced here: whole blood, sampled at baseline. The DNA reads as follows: TGTGCCAGCTCACCCCCGACTAGCGGGGGCTACGAGCAGTACTTC. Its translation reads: CASSPPTSGGYEQYF. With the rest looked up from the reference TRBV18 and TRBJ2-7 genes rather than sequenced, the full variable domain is NAGVMQNPRHLVRRRGQEARLRCSPMKGHSHVYWYRQLPEEGLKFMVYLQKENIIDESGMPKERFSAEFPKEGPSILRIQQVVRGDSAAYFCASSPPTSGGYEQYFGPGTRLTVT.